This passage covers 24 T cell receptor beta chains from one sample sequenced in a study of response to subunit inactivated influenza vaccine. From the RT-PCR reads, TCRdb called clonotypes with MiXCR, one entry per CDR3 protein. The profile shows fewer than 650,000 distinct CDR3 sequences, 13% of them singletons. Here the sequenced sample was PBMCs from blood, taken around seven weeks after vaccination. These receptors were obtained from a man between 45 and 60 years old who received an inactivated influenza vaccine.

In this sample, this clonotype turned up many times. This chain joins TRBV3-1 and TRBJ2-7; TRBD2 matches at 13 bases. Trimming removed 4 bases from V and 2 bases from J; junction bases left unmatched: 2. The CDR3 extends over 15 amino acids. Looked up from germline, CDR1 is LGHDT and CDR2 is YNNKEL (reference sequence). The CDR3 nucleotides are TGTGCCAGCAGCCCCGGACTAGCGGGAGCCTACGAGCAGTACTTC. This codes for CASSPGLAGAYEQYF.

J is TRBJ2-6 and V is TRBV18, with D uncertain. Trimming pared 3 bases from V and 1 base from J, leaving 7 bases between. Germline V gene data show CDR1 as KGHSH and CDR2 as LQKENI. The CDR3 is made up of 15 amino acids. The CDR3 protein is CASSPKQSGANVLTF. The DNA for the CDR3 is TGTGCCAGCTCACCTAAGCAATCTGGGGCCAACGTCCTGACTTTC.

This clonotype was recorded a few times. This chain joins TRBV20-1 and TRBJ2-7; 13 bases are shared with TRBD2. Germline CDR1 and CDR2: DFQATT and SNEGSKA (reference sequence). The CDR3 contains 14 residues. The ends lost 4 bases at V and 5 bases at J; junction bases unmatched: 5. DNA of the CDR3: TGCAGTGCTATGGGACTAGCGGGAACCCACGAGCAGTACTTC. Its protein is CSAMGLAGTHEQYF.

The gene calls are TRBV7-3 and TRBJ2-7, with D maybe TRBD2 (6 bases). Between the trimmed V and J ends, which lost 2 bases and 6 bases, there was a span of 14 bases. The length of the CDR3 is 14 residues. Germline values: CDR1 SGHTA, CDR2 FQGTGA. The CDR3 coding sequence is TGTGCCAGCAGCTTAGGCGGGACCCTGGGCGAGCAGTACTTC. Amino acids: CASSLGGTLGEQYF.

This clonotype was seen a handful of times. The V gene is TRBV3-1, the J gene TRBJ2-3, with a possible D match to TRBD2 (5 bases). The CDR3 is 16 amino acids. Deletions cut 4 bases from V and 7 bases from J, with 21 bases between. Germline CDR1 LGHDT, CDR2 YNNKEL (reference sequence). This CDR3 reads CASSPLPGERRNTQYF. The CDR3 nucleotides read TGTGCCAGCAGCCCTCTTCCCGGGGAGAGGCGAAATACGCAGTATTTT.

CDR3 loop: CASSETPYFGYTF. The DNA of the CDR3 is TGTGCCAGCAGTGAAACCCCCTACTTTGGCTACACCTTC. The V call is TRBV2, the J call TRBJ1-2; no definite D call. The V end was cut by 2 bases, the J end by 7 bases, with 11 bases between. The germline gives CDR1 SNHLY, CDR2 FYNNEI. The CDR3 is 13 amino acids. Based on the CDR3 plus reference TRBV2 and TRBJ1-2, the full variable domain is EPEVTQTPSHQVTQMGQEVILRCVPISNHLYFYWYRQILGQKVEFLVSFYNNEISEKSEIFDDQFSVERPDGSNFTLKIRSTKLEDSAMYFCASSETPYFGYTFGSGTRLTVV.

Comment on this clonotype: Sequence at one end of the junction differs from germline and may be a read error. The chain has TRBV7-2 and TRBJ2-5; either TRBD1 or TRBD2 may supply D (6 bases each). CDR1 is SGHTA, CDR2 FQGNSA, per germline. The CDR3 consists of 14 residues. This CDR3 is CASSPQRGREAQYF. CDR3 bases: TGTGCCAGCAGCCCCCAACGGGGGCGAGAGGCCCAGTACTTC.

The chain is built from TRBV6-2 or TRBV6-3 and TRBJ2-2, with TRBD2 matching over 8 bases. CDR3 size: 15 residues. Germline loops: CDR1 MNHEY, CDR2 SVGEGT. The V segment lost 4 bases and the J segment 0 bases; nucleotides outside the gene matches: 1. This CDR3 reads CASSSGLANTGELFF. The CDR3 DNA reads TGTGCCAGCAGTTCGGGACTAGCGAACACCGGGGAGCTGTTTTTT.

Only a few counts were recorded for this clonotype. The genes are TRBV4-3 and TRBJ2-2; no definite D call. V lost 0 bases and J lost 3, with 8 bases in between. The germline V gene has CDR1 LGHNA and CDR2 YSLEER. The CDR3 is 15 residues long. The CDR3 DNA is TGCGCCAGCAGCCAAGAGGGTTTTCACACCGGGGAGCTGTTTTTT. Its translation is CASSQEGFHTGELFF.

The chain employs TRBV30 and TRBJ1-2, with 8 nucleotides matching TRBD1. V lost 5 bases to trimming and J lost 4 bases; unmatched junction nucleotides: 6. CDR3 length: 13 residues. CDR1 and CDR2 from the germline V gene are GTSNPN and SVGIG (reference sequence). As DNA, the CDR3 is TGTGCCTGGGGGACAGGCGAAGCCTATGGCTACACCTTC. Protein: CAWGTGEAYGYTF.

This clonotype came up a few times. The chain recombines TRBV20-1 with TRBJ2-3, with D unresolved. This CDR3 has 15 amino acids. Trimming took off 0 bases at V and 3 bases at J, with 13 bases between the two ends. Germline CDR1 DFQATT, CDR2 SNEGSKA (reference sequence). CDR3 nucleotides: TGCAGTGCTAGAGATAGGTTTGTGGGAACAGATACGCAGTATTTT. Translation gives CSARDRFVGTDTQYF.

The chain joins TRBV20-1 to TRBJ2-7; TRBD2 matches 16 bases. The CDR3 contains 16 residues. Germline CDR1 DFQATT, CDR2 SNEGSKA (reference sequence). V lost 2 bases and J lost 1; bases outside the gene matches: 2. The CDR3 is CSARPGLAGGSYEQYF. The CDR3 DNA reads as TGCAGTGCTAGACCGGGACTAGCGGGAGGGTCCTACGAGCAGTACTTC.

This clonotype was counted only a few times. The genes are TRBV7-8 and TRBJ2-7; 8 bases align to TRBD2. From germline, CDR1 is SGHVS and CDR2 FQNEAQ. Unmatched junction bases numbered 18, after V lost 2 bases and J lost 6 bases. The CDR3 has 18 residues. CDR3 nucleotide sequence: TGTGCCAGCAGCTTACAGCGGGAGAAGGAAATGCGTACGAGCGAGCAGTACTTC. As protein: CASSLQREKEMRTSEQYF.

This clonotype was detected a few times. The chain links TRBV4-2 to TRBJ2-3, with 7 bases that match TRBD2. V lost 0 bases to trimming and J lost 0 bases; unmatched junction nucleotides: 6. Germline V lookup: CDR1 LGHNA, CDR2 YNFKEQ. CDR3 length equals 17 residues. The CDR3 coding sequence is TGTGCCAGCAGCCAAGATCGCGCTAGCGGTAGCACAGATACGCAGTATTTT. This sequence encodes CASSQDRASGSTDTQYF.

The V and J genes are TRBV20-1 and TRBJ1-2; D is undetermined. Germline V lookup: CDR1 DFQATT, CDR2 SNEGSKA (reference sequence). This CDR3 has 15 residues. V was shortened by 0 bases and J by 4 bases, with 15 bases between the two germline ends. For the CDR3, the DNA is TGCAGTGCTAGAGATAGCCCTATGGTGGGCTATGGCTACACCTTC. Translated: CSARDSPMVGYGYTF.

The chain links TRBV29-1 to TRBJ2-1; perhaps TRBD2 as D (5 bases). The CDR3 extends over 15 amino acids. The germline V gene has CDR1 SQVTM and CDR2 ANQGSEA. Deletions cut 5 bases from V and 0 bases from J, with 14 bases between. The CDR3 reads CSVKKRPSSYNEQFF. For the CDR3, the DNA is TGCAGCGTTAAAAAGCGGCCAAGCTCCTACAATGAGCAGTTCTTC.

The V call is TRBV18, the J call TRBJ2-1, with a weak D call TRBD1 (6 bases). V was cut by 0 bases and J by 7 bases, with 13 bases left in between. The germline gives CDR1 KGHSH, CDR2 LQKENI. The CDR3 consists of 15 residues. As DNA, the CDR3 is TGTGCCAGCTCACCACCTGCCAGGGGTGGGAATGAGCAGTTCTTC. Encoded protein: CASSPPARGGNEQFF.

CDR3 sequence (DNA): TGTGCCAGCAGTCCTAGGCCGGGGTATGGCTACACCTTC. Amino acids: CASSPRPGYGYTF. The V gene is TRBV28, the J gene TRBJ1-2; D is ambiguous. The CDR3 contains 13 residues. With 5 bases removed from V and 5 bases from J, the gap between germline ends came to 12 bases. The germline V gene encodes CDR1 MDHEN and CDR2 SYDVKM.

Regarding this clonotype: One junction end does not reproduce the germline sequence, and a read error may be involved. The chain recombines TRBV6-4 with TRBJ2-1, with 9 bases lining up with TRBD1. The germline V gene has CDR1 MRHNA and CDR2 SNTAGT. The CDR3 loop spans 18 amino acids. CDR3 sequence reads: CTSSGLGQGRLSYNEQFF. CDR3 sequence (DNA): TGTACCAGCAGTGGACTCGGACAGGGGAGACTCTCCTACAATGAGCAGTTCTTC.

There are a few counts of this clonotype. The V gene is TRBV5-1, the J gene TRBJ2-6, with D hard to call. CDR1 is SGHRS, CDR2 YFSETQ, per germline. The V end lost 0 bases, the J end lost 4 bases, and 8 bases lay between the germline ends. This CDR3 is 15 amino acids long. The CDR3 DNA is TGCGCCAGCAGCTTGGTAGTCTCGGGGGCCAACGTCCTGACTTTC. Translated: CASSLVVSGANVLTF.

The rearrangement uses TRBV12-3 or TRBV12-4 and TRBJ2-2; 8 nucleotides align to TRBD1. This CDR3 comprises 15 residues. V dropped 6 bases and J dropped 5; count of bases not matched to a gene: 8. The CDR3 DNA follows: TGTGCCAGCAGCACGGACAGGGTGGTTACCGGGGAGCTGTTTTTT. As protein: CASSTDRVVTGELFF.

This clonotype appeared a few times. This chain connects TRBV20-1 to TRBJ1-4; the match to TRBD1 covers 10 bases. This CDR3 has 14 residues. Looked up from germline, CDR1 is DFQATT and CDR2 is SNEGSKA (reference sequence). Trimming removed 2 bases from V and 7 bases from J; junction bases left unmatched: 4. The DNA of the CDR3 is TGCAGTGCTAGAAGGACAGGGGGGAGTGAAAAACTGTTTTTT. As protein: CSARRTGGSEKLFF.

This clonotype was recorded at least ten times. The chain recombines TRBV5-1 with TRBJ2-7; D may be TRBD1 or TRBD2 (6 bases each). Trimming took off 4 bases at V and 5 bases at J, with 19 bases between the two ends. Per germline, CDR1 SGHRS and CDR2 YFSETQ. CDR3 size: 15 residues. The DNA of the CDR3 is TGCGCCAGCAGCCCCTACCGGGGGCAGATTGACGAGCAGTACTTC. It codes for CASSPYRGQIDEQYF.

This clonotype was recorded a few times. This sequence joins TRBV6-5 and TRBJ2-3; D may be TRBD1 (6 bases). The CDR3 extends over 14 amino acids. The V and J ends lost 2 bases and 2 bases respectively, with 8 bases between them. Germline CDR1 MNHEY, CDR2 SVGAGI. The CDR3 is CASSYLGATDTQYF. Here the CDR3 DNA reads TGTGCCAGCAGTTACCTGGGGGCCACAGATACGCAGTATTTT.